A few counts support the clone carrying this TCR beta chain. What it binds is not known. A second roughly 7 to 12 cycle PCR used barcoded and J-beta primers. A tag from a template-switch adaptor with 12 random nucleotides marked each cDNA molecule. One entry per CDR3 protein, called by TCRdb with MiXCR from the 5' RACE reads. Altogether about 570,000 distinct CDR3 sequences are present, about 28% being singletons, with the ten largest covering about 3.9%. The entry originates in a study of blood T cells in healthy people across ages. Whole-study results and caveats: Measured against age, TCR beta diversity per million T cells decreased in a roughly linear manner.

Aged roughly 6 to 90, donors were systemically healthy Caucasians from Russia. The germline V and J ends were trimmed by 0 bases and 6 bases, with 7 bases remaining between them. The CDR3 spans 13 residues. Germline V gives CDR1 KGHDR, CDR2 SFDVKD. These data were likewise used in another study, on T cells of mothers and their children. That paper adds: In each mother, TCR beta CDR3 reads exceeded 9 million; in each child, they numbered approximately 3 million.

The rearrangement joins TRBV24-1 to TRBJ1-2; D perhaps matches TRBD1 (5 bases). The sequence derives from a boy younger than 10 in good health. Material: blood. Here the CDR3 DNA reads TGTGCCACCAGTGATTTGTGGGGACATGGCTACACCTTC. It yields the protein CATSDLWGHGYTF.